These 31 T cell receptor beta chains came from one sample sequenced in a study of a mutant IDH1 vaccine in newly diagnosed glioma. Antigens for these TCRs are unknown. Time point indicated: week 35, safety follow-up. The vaccine gave 300 ug of a 20-mer mutant IDH1 peptide subcutaneously per dose. Profiled with immunoSEQ multiplex PCR; TCRdb holds only in-frame clones, not every one. The sample has approximately 50,000 clones; less than 80% are singletons. Source: PBMCs, taken from a glioma patient whose treatment included an IDH1 peptide vaccine. The receptors were gathered from a man aged 40-49 years with glioma.

This clone was picked up a small number of times. J is TRBJ1-1 and V is TRBV7-9; D is possibly TRBD1 (5 bases). CDR1 and CDR2 (germline): SEHNR, FQNEAQ (reference sequence). Trimming stripped 7 bases from V and 3 bases from J, with 15 bases between. This CDR3 has 14 residues. Here the CDR3 reads CASTIQGRHTEAFF. The CDR3, as DNA: TGTGCCAGCACCATCCAGGGCCGGCACACTGAAGCTTTCTTT.

This clone came up once. The V call is TRBV5-6, the J call TRBJ1-1; D is perhaps TRBD1 (6 bases). V lost 0 bases, J lost 2 bases, and 11 bases lay in between. There are 15 residues in the CDR3. CDR1 is SGHDT, CDR2 YYEEEE, per germline. DNA for the CDR3: TGTGCCAGCAGCTTGGTGGACAGCAAAAACACTGAAGCTTTCTTT. Its protein product is CASSLVDSKNTEAFF.

This clone was found a few times. The genes are TRBV19 and TRBJ2-2; a possible D gene is TRBD1 (6 bases). Germline V gene data show CDR1 as LNHDA and CDR2 as SQIVND (reference sequence). The CDR3 totals 14 residues. In nucleotides, the CDR3 is TGTGCTACAACCGGGACAAAGAACACCGGGGAGCTGTTTTTT. The encoded protein is CATTGTKNTGELFF.

The V and J genes are TRBV14 and TRBJ1-2; perhaps TRBD1 as D (6 bases). The CDR3 spans 17 residues. Between the trimmed V and J ends, which lost 1 base and 4 bases, there was a span of 19 bases. The germline gives CDR1 SGHDN, CDR2 FVKESK. CDR3 sequence reads: CASSQGEKGELFYGYTF. The CDR3 DNA follows: TGTGCCAGCAGCCAAGGGGAGAAGGGGGAGTTGTTCTATGGCTACACCTTC.

V gene TRBV7-8 combines with J gene TRBJ1-4, with D perhaps matching TRBD1 (5 bases). V was clipped by 1 base and J by 6 bases, with 12 bases between them. The CDR3 spans 15 residues. In germline, CDR1 is SGHVS, CDR2 FQNEAQ. CDR3 sequence reads: CASSLDRGGYEKLFF. CDR3 DNA sequence: TGTGCCAGCAGCTTAGATCGGGGGGGATATGAAAAACTGTTTTTT.

The chain joins TRBV6-1 to TRBJ2-7, with D unresolved. V was trimmed by 4 bases and J by 4 bases, leaving 8 bases between them. CDR1 is MNHNS and CDR2 is SASEGT in the germline V gene. The CDR3 is 12 residues long. CDR3 bases: TGTGCCAGCAGTGCTAGGGTTTACGAGCAGTACTTC. This sequence encodes CASSARVYEQYF.

This chain joins TRBV30 and TRBJ2-1; D is possibly TRBD2 (5 bases). The CDR3 extends over 15 amino acids. Trimming stripped 2 bases from V and 4 bases from J, with 15 bases between. In germline, CDR1 is GTSNPN, CDR2 SVGIG (reference sequence). The CDR3 DNA reads TGTGCCTGGAGTTTGGGGAGCGGAGTATACAATGAGCAGTTCTTC. Residues: CAWSLGSGVYNEQFF.

This rearrangement joins TRBV5-1 to TRBJ2-4; D not resolved. V was trimmed by 3 bases and J by 0 bases, leaving 7 bases between them. CDR3 size: 14 residues. The V gene's germline CDR1 is SGHRS and CDR2 YFSETQ. For the CDR3, the DNA is TGCGCCAGCAGCTCAACCATAGCCAAAAACATTCAGTACTTC. Its protein is CASSSTIAKNIQYF.

This clone has just a few counts. The chain recombines TRBV11-2 with TRBJ2-7; possibly TRBD1 or TRBD2 for D (6 bases each). With 5 bases removed from V and 7 bases from J, the gap between germline ends came to 18 bases. From germline, CDR1 is SGHAT and CDR2 FQNNGV. The CDR3 extends over 14 amino acids. DNA of the CDR3: TGTGCCAGCAGCCCCCAAGGGGGGCTGGGAGAGCAGTACGTC. This sequence encodes CASSPQGGLGEQYV.

The rearrangement uses TRBV7-9 and TRBJ2-5, with 11 positions matching TRBD2. The CDR3 is 14 residues long. The V segment lost 5 bases and the J segment 3 bases; nucleotides outside the gene matches: 2. Germline values: CDR1 SEHNR, CDR2 FQNEAQ (reference sequence). In DNA, the CDR3 is TGTGCCAGCAGCCCGGGACTAGCGGAAGAGACCCAGTACTTC. It encodes CASSPGLAEETQYF.

In regard to this clone: Germline is not matched at one junction end, which may reflect a read error. The chain links TRBV19 to TRBJ2-7; 7 positions agree with TRBD1. This CDR3 is 15 amino acids long. Germline V gives CDR1 LNHDA, CDR2 SQIVND (reference sequence). CDR3 DNA sequence: TGTGCCTGTAGTCTACCGGGACAGCCTCAATACGAGCAGTACTTC. Protein product: CACSLPGQPQYEQYF.

The chain is built from TRBV12-5 and TRBJ1-2, with D uncertain. Germline V CDR1 and CDR2: LGHNT, FRNRAP. The CDR3 length is 14 residues. Deletions cut 0 bases from V and 4 bases from J, with 9 bases between. CDR3 DNA: TGTGCTAGTGGTTTGGTACCGAACAGCTATGGCTACACCTTC. Protein sequence: CASGLVPNSYGYTF.

This clone appeared a few times. This rearrangement joins TRBV25-1 to TRBJ1-1, with D possibly being TRBD1 (5 bases). The CDR3 has 14 amino acids. Trimming pared 4 bases from V and 1 base from J, leaving 10 bases between. The V gene's germline CDR1 is MGHDK and CDR2 SYGVNS. CDR3 coding DNA: TGTGCCAGCAGTGCTGGGGGGGGGAACACTGAAGCTTTCTTT. It translates to CASSAGGGNTEAFF.

The chain links TRBV4-1 to TRBJ1-1, with D unresolved. CDR3 size: 13 residues. CDR1 and CDR2 (germline): MGHRA, YSYEKL. The V end was cut by 5 bases, the J end by 1 base, with 8 bases between. The CDR3 DNA reads TGCGCCAGCAGCTTGCCTGGGAACACTGAAGCTTTCTTT. Residues: CASSLPGNTEAFF.

The gene calls are TRBV15 and TRBJ1-3; D unresolved. The V end was cut by 0 bases, the J end by 0 bases, with 12 bases between. CDR1 is LNHNV and CDR2 is YYDKDF in the germline V gene (reference sequence). The CDR3 runs 17 residues. The CDR3 DNA sequence: TGTGCCACCAGCAGAGATTCCAACAGCTTCTCTGGAAACACCATATATTTT. Protein product: CATSRDSNSFSGNTIYF.

In DNA form, the CDR3 reads TGTGCCAGCAGTTCGGATACGGGAAAGGAGGAGACCCAGTACTTC. Translation: CASSSDTGKEETQYF. The J gene is TRBJ2-5, the V gene TRBV28, with a weak D call TRBD2 (5 bases). The germline V and J ends were trimmed by 4 bases and 5 bases, with 17 bases remaining between them. The CDR3 is 15 residues long. Germline V lookup: CDR1 MDHEN, CDR2 SYDVKM.

V gene TRBV2 combines with J gene TRBJ2-2; D call uncertain. The germline CDR1 and CDR2 sequences are SNHLY and FYNNEI. V dropped 3 bases and J dropped 5 bases, with 13 bases sitting between them. The CDR3 is 15 residues long. The CDR3 sequence: CASSDYSEWTGELFF. The DNA for the CDR3 is TGTGCCAGCAGTGATTATTCCGAATGGACCGGGGAGCTGTTTTTT. The full variable domain, with the rest looked up from reference TRBV2 and TRBJ2-2, is EPEVTQTPSHQVTQMGQEVILRCVPISNHLYFYWYRQILGQKVEFLVSFYNNEISEKSEIFDDQFSVERPDGSNFTLKIRSTKLEDSAMYFCASSDYSEWTGELFFGEGSRLTVL.

This rearrangement joins TRBV7-9 to TRBJ2-3; 12 bases align to TRBD2. CDR1 and CDR2 from the germline V gene are SEHNR and FQNEAQ (reference sequence). The CDR3 is made up of 15 amino acids. The V segment lost 2 bases and the J segment 6 bases; nucleotides outside the gene matches: 3. The CDR3: CASSLLTSGRDTQYF. The CDR3 DNA reads as TGTGCCAGCAGCTTACTCACTAGCGGGAGGGATACGCAGTATTTT. The whole variable domain, filled in from reference TRBV7-9 and TRBJ2-3, reads DTGVSQNPRHKITKRGQNVTFRCDPISEHNRLYWYRQTLGQGPEFLTYFQNEAQLEKSRLLSDRFSAERPKGSFSTLEIQRTEQGDSAMYLCASSLLTSGRDTQYFGPGTRLTVL.

This clone was seen only a few times. The V and J genes are TRBV7-7 and TRBJ2-6; D not resolved. V was pared by 5 bases and J by 1 base, with 9 bases between. Germline CDR1 SSHAT, CDR2 FNYEAQ (reference sequence). The CDR3 is 15 residues long. CDR3 in DNA: TGTGCCAGCAGCCCCTCCCCGTCTGGGGCCAACGTCCTGACTTTC. Translating it yields CASSPSPSGANVLTF.

V usage is TRBV5-8 and J usage is TRBJ2-1; 15 bases align to TRBD2. This CDR3 contains 18 residues. Germline V lookup: CDR1 SGHTS, CDR2 YDEGEE. The V gene end was trimmed by 4 bases and the J gene end by 2 bases; junction bases not matched to a gene: 7. Written as DNA, the CDR3 is TGTGCCAGCAGCCCCGGACTAGCGGGAGGGCCGACCTACAATGAGCAGTTCTTC. Its translation is CASSPGLAGGPTYNEQFF.

The chain is built from TRBV5-6 and TRBJ2-3, with D possibly TRBD2 on 5 matching bases. CDR1 and CDR2 (germline): SGHDT, YYEEEE. CDR3 length equals 16 residues. Trimming removed 1 base from V and 2 bases from J, with 14 bases in between. CDR3 amino acids: CASSLFQRLNTDTQYF. The CDR3 coding sequence is TGTGCCAGCAGCTTGTTTCAGCGGTTGAACACAGATACGCAGTATTTT. The complete variable domain, with remaining parts taken from reference TRBV5-6 and TRBJ2-3, reads DAGVTQSPTHLIKTRGQQVTLRCSPKSGHDTVSWYQQALGQGPQFIFQYYEEEERQRGNFPDRFSGHQFPNYSSELNVNALLLGDSALYLCASSLFQRLNTDTQYFGPGTRLTVL.

The chain recombines TRBV6-1 with TRBJ1-2; a possible D gene is TRBD1 (5 bases). V lost 2 bases, J lost 6 bases, and 13 bases lay in between. Germline CDR1 is MNHNS and CDR2 is SASEGT. The CDR3 runs 14 residues. The CDR3, as DNA: TGTGCCAGCAGTGAAACCCCGCAGGGAGATGGCTACACCTTC. This translates into CASSETPQGDGYTF.

This chain links TRBV15 with TRBJ2-1, with a tentative D call TRBD2 (6 bases). Germline V gene lookup returns CDR1 LNHNV and CDR2 YYDKDF (reference sequence). The CDR3 sequence is 16 residues long. The germline V and J ends were trimmed by 0 bases and 6 bases, with 15 bases remaining between them. The CDR3 spells CATSRDLQGRGNEQFF. CDR3 DNA: TGTGCCACCAGCAGAGATCTCCAAGGGCGGGGCAATGAGCAGTTCTTC.

The chain joins TRBV5-5 to TRBJ1-4; D is perhaps TRBD1 (5 bases). CDR3 length: 16 residues. Deletions cut 0 bases from V and 4 bases from J, with 13 bases between. The V gene's germline CDR1 is SGHKS and CDR2 YYEKEE (reference sequence). CDR3 sequence (DNA): TGTGCCAGCAGCTTGGGAGGGGCGGCCTTTAATGAAAAACTGTTTTTT. Protein sequence: CASSLGGAAFNEKLFF. Using reference TRBV5-5 and TRBJ1-4 for the parts outside the CDR3, the full variable domain is DAGVTQSPTHLIKTRGQQVTLRCSPISGHKSVSWYQQVLGQGPQFIFQYYEKEERGRGNFPDRFSARQFPNYSSELNVNALLLGDSALYLCASSLGGAAFNEKLFFGSGTQLSVL.

This clone was recorded a few times. The rearrangement uses TRBV29-1 and TRBJ1-1, with a possible D match to TRBD1 (5 bases). Germline lookup yields CDR1 SQVTM and CDR2 ANQGSEA. The length of the CDR3 is 12 residues. V lost 3 bases and J lost 2, with 7 bases in between. Written as DNA, the CDR3 is TGCAGCGTTGACCGGGACAACACTGAAGCTTTCTTT. Translation gives CSVDRDNTEAFF.

This sequence joins TRBV30 and TRBJ2-1; tentatively, D is TRBD1 (5 bases). The germline V and J ends were trimmed by 5 bases and 4 bases, with 12 bases remaining between them. CDR1 and CDR2 (germline): GTSNPN, SVGIG (reference sequence). The CDR3 length is 13 residues. The CDR3 region is CAWGRAEYNEQFF. The CDR3 DNA reads TGTGCCTGGGGCAGGGCTGAATACAATGAGCAGTTCTTC.

V and J are TRBV19 and TRBJ2-3, with TRBD1 identical over 8 bases. The CDR3 has 14 residues. Germline CDR1 LNHDA, CDR2 SQIVND (reference sequence). J lost 3 bases, V lost 6 bases, and 5 bases had no gene match. CDR3 nucleotides: TGTGCCAGTAGCTCGGGACAGGCGACAGATACGCAGTATTTT. Protein: CASSSGQATDTQYF.

The CDR3 protein is CASSLGGQGPYNEQFF. For the CDR3, the DNA is TGTGCCAGCAGCTTGGGTGGGCAGGGTCCCTACAATGAGCAGTTCTTC. The chain is built from TRBV5-6 and TRBJ2-1; maybe TRBD1 (5 bases). The CDR3 runs 16 residues. Germline assignment: CDR1 SGHDT and CDR2 YYEEEE. V lost 0 bases, J lost 2 bases, and 12 bases lay in between.

Regarding this clone: This specimen includes other DNA sequences encoding the same CDR3. This chain links TRBV5-6 with TRBJ1-4, with D hard to call. The CDR3 loop spans 14 amino acids. V was pared by 4 bases and J by 0 bases, with 7 bases between. Germline V lookup: CDR1 SGHDT, CDR2 YYEEEE. CDR3 residues: CASSLQATNEKLFF. In DNA, the CDR3 is TGTGCCAGCAGCCTGCAAGCAACTAATGAAAAACTGTTTTTT.

This clone was seen a few times. J is TRBJ2-1 and V is TRBV5-1; possible D gene TRBD2, 7 bases. Germline V lookup: CDR1 SGHRS, CDR2 YFSETQ. The V end was cut by 4 bases, the J end by 8 bases, with 19 bases between. The CDR3 runs 15 residues. The CDR3 DNA sequence: TGCGCCAGCAGCCAAACAGGGCGGGAGCCGGATGAGCAGTTCTTC. Its protein is CASSQTGREPDEQFF.

This chain uses TRBV7-8 with TRBJ2-2; D gene ambiguous. The V end was cut by 0 bases, the J end by 6 bases, with 14 bases between. The CDR3 is 16 amino acids. Looked up from germline, CDR1 is SGHVS and CDR2 is FQNEAQ. CDR3: CASSLAELPSAGELFF. The CDR3 DNA reads as TGTGCCAGCAGCTTAGCGGAACTACCTTCGGCCGGGGAGCTGTTTTTT.